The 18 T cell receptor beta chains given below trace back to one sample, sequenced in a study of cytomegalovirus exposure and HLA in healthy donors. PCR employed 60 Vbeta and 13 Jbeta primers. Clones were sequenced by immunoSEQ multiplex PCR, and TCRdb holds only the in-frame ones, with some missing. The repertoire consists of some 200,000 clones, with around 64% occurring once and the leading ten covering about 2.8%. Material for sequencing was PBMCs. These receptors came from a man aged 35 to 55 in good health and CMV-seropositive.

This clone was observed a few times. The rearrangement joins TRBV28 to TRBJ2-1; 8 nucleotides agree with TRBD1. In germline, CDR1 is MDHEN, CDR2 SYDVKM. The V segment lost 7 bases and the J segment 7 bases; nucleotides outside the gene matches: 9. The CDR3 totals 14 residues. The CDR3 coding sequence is TGTGCCAGCACCAACGACAGGGGAGATAATGAGCAGTTCTTC. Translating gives CASTNDRGDNEQFF.

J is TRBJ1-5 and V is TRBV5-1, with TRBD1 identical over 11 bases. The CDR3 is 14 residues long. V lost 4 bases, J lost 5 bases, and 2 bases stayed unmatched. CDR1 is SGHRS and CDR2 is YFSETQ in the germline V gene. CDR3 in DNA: TGCGCCAGCAGCGCGGGACAGGGGGATCAGCCCCAGCATTTT. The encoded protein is CASSAGQGDQPQHF.

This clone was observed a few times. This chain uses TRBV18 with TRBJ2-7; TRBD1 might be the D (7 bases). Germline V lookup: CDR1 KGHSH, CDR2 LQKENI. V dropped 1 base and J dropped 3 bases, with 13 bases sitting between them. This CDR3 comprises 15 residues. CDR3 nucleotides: TGTGCCAGCTCACCACTCAGGGGGGCAGTCTACGAGCAGTACTTC. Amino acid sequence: CASSPLRGAVYEQYF.

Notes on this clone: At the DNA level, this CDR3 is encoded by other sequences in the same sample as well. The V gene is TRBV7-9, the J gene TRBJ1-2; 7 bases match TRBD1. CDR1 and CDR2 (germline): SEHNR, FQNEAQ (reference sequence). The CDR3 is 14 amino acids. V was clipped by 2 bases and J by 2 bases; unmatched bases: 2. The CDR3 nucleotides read TGTGCCAGCAGCTTAACAGGGGCGAACTATGGCTACACCTTC. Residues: CASSLTGANYGYTF.

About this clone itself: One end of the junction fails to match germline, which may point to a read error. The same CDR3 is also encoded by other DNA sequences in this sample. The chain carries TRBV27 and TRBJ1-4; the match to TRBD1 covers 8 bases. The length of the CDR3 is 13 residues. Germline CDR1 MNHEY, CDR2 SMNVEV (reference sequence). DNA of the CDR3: TGCGCCAGCACCAGGGGGCCGGGGGAAAAACTGTTTTTT. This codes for CASTRGPGEKLFF.

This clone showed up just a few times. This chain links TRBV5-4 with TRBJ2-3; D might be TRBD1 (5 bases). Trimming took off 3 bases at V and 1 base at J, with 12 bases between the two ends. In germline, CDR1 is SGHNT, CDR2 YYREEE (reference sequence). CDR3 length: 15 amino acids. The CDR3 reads CASSSDIRGTDTQYF. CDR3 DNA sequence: TGTGCCAGCAGCTCCGACATCAGGGGCACAGATACGCAGTATTTT.

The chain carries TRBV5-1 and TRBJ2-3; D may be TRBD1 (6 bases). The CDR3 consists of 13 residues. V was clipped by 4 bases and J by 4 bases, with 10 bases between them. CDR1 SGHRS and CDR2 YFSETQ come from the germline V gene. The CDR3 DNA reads TGCGCCAGCAGCCGAGGGGGAGCAGATACGCAGTATTTT. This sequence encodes CASSRGGADTQYF.

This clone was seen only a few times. CDR3 in amino acids: CASSLRRVPSSRGYTF. DNA for the CDR3: TGTGCCAGCAGCTTGAGGCGGGTTCCCTCATCTCGGGGCTACACCTTC. The rearrangement joins TRBV5-8 to TRBJ1-2; D call uncertain. The CDR3 is 16 amino acids. V lost 1 base and J lost 8, with 21 bases in between. Per the germline V gene, CDR1 is SGHTS and CDR2 is YDEGEE. Variable domain in full (rest from reference TRBV5-8 and TRBJ1-2): EAGVTQSPTHLIKTRGQQATLRCSPISGHTSVYWYQQALGLGLQFLLWYDEGEERNRGNFPPRFSGRQFPNYSSELNVNALELEDSALYLCASSLRRVPSSRGYTFGSGTRLTVV.

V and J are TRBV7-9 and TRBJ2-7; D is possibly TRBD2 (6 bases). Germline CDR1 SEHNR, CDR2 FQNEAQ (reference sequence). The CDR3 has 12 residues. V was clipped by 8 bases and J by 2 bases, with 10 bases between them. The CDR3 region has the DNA TGTGCCAGCTGGGACTCCGCCTACGAGCAGTACTTC. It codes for CASWDSAYEQYF.

The CDR3 sequence is CAITETSGGLASYNEQFF. The CDR3 bases are TGTGCCATCACCGAGACTAGCGGGGGGCTGGCCTCCTACAATGAGCAGTTCTTC. The chain links TRBV10-3 to TRBJ2-1, with 13 bases that match TRBD2. Looked up from germline, CDR1 is ENHRY and CDR2 is SYGVKD. The CDR3 extends over 18 amino acids. Germline trimming cut 7 bases from V and 0 bases from J; bases unmatched to any gene: 9.

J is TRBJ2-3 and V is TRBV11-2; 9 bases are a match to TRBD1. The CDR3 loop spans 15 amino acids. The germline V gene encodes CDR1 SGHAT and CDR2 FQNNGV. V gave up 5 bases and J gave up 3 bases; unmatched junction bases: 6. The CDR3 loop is CASSPTGGGTDTQYF. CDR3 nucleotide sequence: TGTGCCAGCAGCCCCACAGGGGGCGGAACAGATACGCAGTATTTT.

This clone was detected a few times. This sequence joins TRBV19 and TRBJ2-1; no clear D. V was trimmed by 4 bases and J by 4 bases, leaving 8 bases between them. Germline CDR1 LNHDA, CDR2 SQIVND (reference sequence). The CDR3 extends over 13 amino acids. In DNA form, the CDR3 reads TGTGCCAGTAGTACCTCCCTTTACAATGAGCAGTTCTTC. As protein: CASSTSLYNEQFF.

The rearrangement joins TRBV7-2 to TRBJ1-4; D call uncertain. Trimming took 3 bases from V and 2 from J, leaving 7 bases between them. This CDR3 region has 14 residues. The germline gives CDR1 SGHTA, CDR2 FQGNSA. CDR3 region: CASSFAGTNEKLFF. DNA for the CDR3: TGTGCCAGCAGCTTTGCGGGCACTAATGAAAAACTGTTTTTT.

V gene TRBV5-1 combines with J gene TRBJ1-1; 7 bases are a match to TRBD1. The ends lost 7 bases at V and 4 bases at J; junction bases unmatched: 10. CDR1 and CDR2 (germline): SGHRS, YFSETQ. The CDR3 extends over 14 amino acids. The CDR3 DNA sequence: TGCGCCAGCTGCGAACAGGGGCAGTTCACTGAAGCTTTCTTT. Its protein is CASCEQGQFTEAFF.

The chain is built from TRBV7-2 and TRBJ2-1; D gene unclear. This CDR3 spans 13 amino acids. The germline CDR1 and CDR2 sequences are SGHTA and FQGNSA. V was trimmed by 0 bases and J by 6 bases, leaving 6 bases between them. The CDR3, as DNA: TGTGCCAGCAGCTTAGCGCCTATCAATGAGCAGTTCTTC. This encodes CASSLAPINEQFF.

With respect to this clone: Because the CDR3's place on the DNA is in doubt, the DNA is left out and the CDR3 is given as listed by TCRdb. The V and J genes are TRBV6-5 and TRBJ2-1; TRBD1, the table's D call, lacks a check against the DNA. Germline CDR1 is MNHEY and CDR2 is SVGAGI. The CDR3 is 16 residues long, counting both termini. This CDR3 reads CASSSSGQIAFNEQFF.

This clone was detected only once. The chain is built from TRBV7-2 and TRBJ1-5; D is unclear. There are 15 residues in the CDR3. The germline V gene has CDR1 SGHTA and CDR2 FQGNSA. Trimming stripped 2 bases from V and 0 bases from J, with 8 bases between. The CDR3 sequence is CASSLTSDSNQPQHF. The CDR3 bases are TGTGCCAGCAGCTTAACATCAGATAGCAATCAGCCCCAGCATTTT.

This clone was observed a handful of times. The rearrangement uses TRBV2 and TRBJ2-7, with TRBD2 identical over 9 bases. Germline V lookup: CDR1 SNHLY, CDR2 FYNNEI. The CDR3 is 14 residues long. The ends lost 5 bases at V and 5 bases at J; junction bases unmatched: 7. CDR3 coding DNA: TGTGCCAGCAGTCCACGCGGGGGGGTCGACGAGCAGTACTTC. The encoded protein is CASSPRGGVDEQYF.